Listed below are T cell receptor beta chains from one sample, sequenced in a study of response to subunit inactivated influenza vaccine. TCRdb reprocessed the RT-PCR reads via MiXCR and lists one record per CDR3 protein. This table holds around 490,000 distinct CDR3 sequences, 7.6% found once. The specimen was PBMCs from blood, collected about 24 months after vaccination. The receptors were sampled from a man between 50 and 70 years old who received an inactivated influenza vaccine. Both conserved end residues are part of each CDR3. A D gene is named only where the DNA matches it firmly. The size field is filled for only some rows; it gives once, few, many or a size class.

D,size,V,J,DNA,CDR3
-,-,TRBV12-3/TRBV12-4,TRBJ1-1,TGTGCCAGCACCCCGCGGGGATCGAACACTGAAGCTTTCTTT,CASTPRGSNTEAFF
-,many,TRBV10-3,TRBJ2-7,TGTGCCATCAGTGAATCGACGCGGACCTACGAGCAGTACTTC,CAISESTRTYEQYF
TRBD1,many,TRBV28,TRBJ2-7,TGTGCCAGCAGCTCCGGACAGGGGGCTCGCGAGCAGTACTTC,CASSSGQGAREQYF
TRBD2,-,TRBV28,TRBJ2-5,TGTGCCAGCAGATCCCAGATCCTAGCGGACCAAGAGACCCAGTACTTC,CASRSQILADQETQYF
-,few,TRBV20-1,TRBJ1-5,TGCAGTGCTAGCGCGGGAAATCAGCCCCAGCATTTT,CSASAGNQPQHF
-,many,TRBV7-3,TRBJ2-1,TGTGCCAGCAGCATTTCCCGCGACTGGGGTAATGAGCAGTTCTTC,CASSISRDWGNEQFF
-,many,TRBV5-1,TRBJ2-1,TGCGCCAGCAGCTTGGGGCCGACGGGGAGACTCGACAATGAGCAGTTCTTC,CASSLGPTGRLDNEQFF
-,few,TRBV7-9,TRBJ2-5,TGTGCCAGCAGCTTAGACGGTGGCACAGAGACCCAGTACTTC,CASSLDGGTETQYF
-,few,TRBV7-2,TRBJ2-2,TGTGCCAGCAGCTTTAATCCGGGTGGTTCGGCCGGGGAGCTGTTTTTT,CASSFNPGGSAGELFF
TRBD1,few,TRBV18,TRBJ1-1,TGTGCCAGCTCACGCGAACAGGGGGAGGTCACTGAAGCTTTCTTT,CASSREQGEVTEAFF
TRBD1,few,TRBV20-1,TRBJ2-6,TGCAGTGCGACTCCAGGGGGCTCTGGGGCCAACGTCCTGACTTTC,CSATPGGSGANVLTF
-,-,TRBV5-1,TRBJ2-7,TGCGCCAGCAGCTCCGGGGGTAACTCCTACGAGCAGTACTTC,CASSSGGNSYEQYF
TRBD1,few,TRBV7-9,TRBJ2-7,TGTGCCAGCCGACAGGGTATCACCGAGCAGTACTTC,CASRQGITEQYF
TRBD1,many,TRBV5-1,TRBJ1-1,TGCGCCAGCAGCTTGACTTTGGACAGGAAAAGGGGGACTGAAGCTTTCTTT,CASSLTLDRKRGTEAFF
TRBD2,-,TRBV6-5,TRBJ2-3,TGTGCCAGCAGTTACCGGATAAGACTAGCGGGGGGTCCAGATACGCAGTATTTT,CASSYRIRLAGGPDTQYF
TRBD1,few,TRBV20-1,TRBJ1-4,TGCAGTGCTAGAGTCCCAGGGGGCGCATCCGGAAAACTGTTTTTT,CSARVPGGASGKLFF
-,-,TRBV15,TRBJ2-7,TGTGCCACCAGCAGAGAAGCCTCAGGGTCTCTCTCCTACGAGCAGTACTTC,CATSREASGSLSYEQYF
-,-,TRBV5-5,TRBJ2-2,TGTGCCAGCAGCCTAGCAAGTACGAACACCGGGGAGCTGTTTTTT,CASSLASTNTGELFF
-,few,TRBV4-1,TRBJ2-7,TGCGCCAGCAGCCAAGCCCCAGGATCAGGAGTCGAGCAGTACTTC,CASSQAPGSGVEQYF
-,-,TRBV5-5,TRBJ2-1,TGTGCCAGCAGCTCCCAGGGGCAGGAGTACAATGAGCAGTTCTTC,CASSSQGQEYNEQFF
TRBD2,few,TRBV28,TRBJ2-1,TGTGCCAGCAGCCCCACTAGCGGGGCGTACAATGAGCAGTTCTTC,CASSPTSGAYNEQFF
TRBD2,-,TRBV4-3,TRBJ2-3,TGCGCCAGCAGCCAAGCCGCATGGGACTACAAGGGCACAGATACGCAGTATTTT,CASSQAAWDYKGTDTQYF
-,few,TRBV20-1,TRBJ2-1,TGCAGTGCTAGTGGTGGCGGCGGGTACGGTGAGCAGTTCTTC,CSASGGGGYGEQFF
-,-,TRBV9,TRBJ2-3,TGTGCCAGCAGCGTAGGTAGCCGAACAGACACAGATACGCAGTATTTT,CASSVGSRTDTDTQYF